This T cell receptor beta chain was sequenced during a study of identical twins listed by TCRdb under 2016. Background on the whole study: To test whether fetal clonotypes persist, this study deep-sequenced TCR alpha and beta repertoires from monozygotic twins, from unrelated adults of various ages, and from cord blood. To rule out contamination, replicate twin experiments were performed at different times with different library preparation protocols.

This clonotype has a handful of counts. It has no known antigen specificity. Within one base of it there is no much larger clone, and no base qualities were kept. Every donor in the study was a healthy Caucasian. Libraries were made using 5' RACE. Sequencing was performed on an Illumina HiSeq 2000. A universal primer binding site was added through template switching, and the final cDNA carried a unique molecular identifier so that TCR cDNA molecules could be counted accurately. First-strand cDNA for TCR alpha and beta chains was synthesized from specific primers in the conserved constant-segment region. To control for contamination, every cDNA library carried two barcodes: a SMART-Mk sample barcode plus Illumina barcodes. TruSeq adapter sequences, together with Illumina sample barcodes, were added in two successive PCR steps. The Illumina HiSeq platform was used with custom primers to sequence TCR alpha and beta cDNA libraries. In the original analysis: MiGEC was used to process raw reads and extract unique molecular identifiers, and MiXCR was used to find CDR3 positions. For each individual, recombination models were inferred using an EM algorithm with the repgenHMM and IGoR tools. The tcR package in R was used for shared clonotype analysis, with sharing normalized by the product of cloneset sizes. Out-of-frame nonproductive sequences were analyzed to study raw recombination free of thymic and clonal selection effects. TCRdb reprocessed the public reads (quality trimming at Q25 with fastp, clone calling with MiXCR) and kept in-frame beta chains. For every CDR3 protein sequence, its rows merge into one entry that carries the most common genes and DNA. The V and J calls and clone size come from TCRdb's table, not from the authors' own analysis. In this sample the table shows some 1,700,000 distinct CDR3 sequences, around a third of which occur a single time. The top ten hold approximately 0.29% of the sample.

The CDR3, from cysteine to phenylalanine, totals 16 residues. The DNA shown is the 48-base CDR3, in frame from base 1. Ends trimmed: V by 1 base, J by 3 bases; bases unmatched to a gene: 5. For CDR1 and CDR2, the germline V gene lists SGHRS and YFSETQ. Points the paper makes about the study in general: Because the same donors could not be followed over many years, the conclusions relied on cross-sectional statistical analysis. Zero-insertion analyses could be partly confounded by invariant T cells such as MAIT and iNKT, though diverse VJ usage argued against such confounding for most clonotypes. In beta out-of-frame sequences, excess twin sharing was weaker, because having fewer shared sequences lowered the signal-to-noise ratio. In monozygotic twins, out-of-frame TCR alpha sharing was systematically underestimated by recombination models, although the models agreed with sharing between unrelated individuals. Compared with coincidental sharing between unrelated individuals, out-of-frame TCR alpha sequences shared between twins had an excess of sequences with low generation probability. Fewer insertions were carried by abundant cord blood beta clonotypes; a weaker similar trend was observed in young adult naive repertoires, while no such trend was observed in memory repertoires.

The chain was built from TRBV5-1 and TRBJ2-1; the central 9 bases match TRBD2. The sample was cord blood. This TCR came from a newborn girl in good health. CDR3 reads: CASSLWASGIYNEQFF. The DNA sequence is TGCGCCAGCAGCTTGTGGGCTAGCGGGATCTACAATGAGCAGTTCTTC.